The clone carrying this TCR beta chain was picked up a small number of times. CDR3 length: 14 amino acids. Germline V lookup: CDR1 GTSNPN, CDR2 SVGIG (reference sequence). The V and J ends lost 0 bases and 3 bases respectively, with 8 bases between them. Combining a sample-barcoded 5' primer with a J-beta primer mix, a second PCR ran for about 7 to 12 cycles. One entry per CDR3 protein results from TCRdb running MiXCR on the 5' RACE reads. The sample holds roughly 1.9 million distinct CDR3 sequences, about two fifths seen once. The entry originates in a study of blood T cells in healthy people across ages.

The specimen sequenced was blood. The chain couples TRBV30 to TRBJ1-4, with D possibly matching TRBD1 (5 bases). This clonotype was obtained from a human donor in good health. CDR3 nucleotides: TGTGCCTGGAGTGTGCTGGGGGCTAATGAAAAACTGTTTTTT. Amino acids: CAWSVLGANEKLFF.